This T cell receptor (beta chain) was captured in a study of blood T cell repertoires in COVID-19. Per germline, CDR1 SGHVS and CDR2 FNYEAQ. Unmatched junction bases numbered 1, after V lost 4 bases and J lost 4 bases. There are 13 residues in the CDR3. Turning to this clone: This CDR3 is also generated by other DNA sequences in the sample.

Profiled with immunoSEQ multiplex PCR; TCRdb holds only in-frame clones, not every one. The top ten hold more than 5% of the sample, which has 85,000 to 95,000 clones, under 90% seen once. The receptor comes from a man aged 60 to 69 with COVID-19, enrolled during active disease. Sequencing was done on a sample of peripheral blood. The chain couples TRBV7-6 to TRBJ2-7; 10 positions match TRBD2. The chain's CDR3 is CASSSTSGYEQYF. The CDR3, as DNA: TGTGCCAGCAGCTCGACTAGCGGGTACGAGCAGTACTTC. The full variable domain, completed using reference TRBV7-6 and TRBJ2-7, is GAGVSQSPRYKVTKRGQDVALRCDPISGHVSLYWYRQALGQGPEFLTYFNYEAQQDKSGLPNDRFSAERPEGSISTLTIQRTEQRDSAMYRCASSSTSGYEQYFGPGTRLTVT.